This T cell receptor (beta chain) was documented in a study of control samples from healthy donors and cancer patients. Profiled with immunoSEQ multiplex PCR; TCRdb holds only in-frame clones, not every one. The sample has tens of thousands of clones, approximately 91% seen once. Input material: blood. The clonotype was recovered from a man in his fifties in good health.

The CDR3 reads CSASLGARTEAFF. The DNA for the CDR3 is TGCAGTGCTAGTCTGGGGGCGAGGACTGAAGCTTTCTTT. The rearrangement joins TRBV20-1 to TRBJ1-1; a possible D gene is TRBD1 (6 bases). CDR1 is DFQATT, CDR2 SNEGSKA, per germline (reference sequence). The CDR3 sequence is 13 residues long. V was shortened by 3 bases and J by 5 bases, with 13 bases between the two germline ends.